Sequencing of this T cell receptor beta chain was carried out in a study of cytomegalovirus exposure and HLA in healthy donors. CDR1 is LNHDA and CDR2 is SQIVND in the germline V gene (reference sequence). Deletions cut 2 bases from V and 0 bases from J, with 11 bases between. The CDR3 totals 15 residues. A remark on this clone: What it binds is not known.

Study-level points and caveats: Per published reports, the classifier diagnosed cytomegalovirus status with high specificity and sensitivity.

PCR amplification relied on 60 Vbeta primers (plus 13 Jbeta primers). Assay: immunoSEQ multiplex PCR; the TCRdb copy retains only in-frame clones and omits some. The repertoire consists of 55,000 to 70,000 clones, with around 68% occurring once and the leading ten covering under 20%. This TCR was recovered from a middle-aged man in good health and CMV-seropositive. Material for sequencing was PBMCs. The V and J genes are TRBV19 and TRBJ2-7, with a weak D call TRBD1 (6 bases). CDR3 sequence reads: CASSISQGSSYEQYF. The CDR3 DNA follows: TGTGCCAGTAGTATAAGCCAGGGGAGCTCCTACGAGCAGTACTTC.